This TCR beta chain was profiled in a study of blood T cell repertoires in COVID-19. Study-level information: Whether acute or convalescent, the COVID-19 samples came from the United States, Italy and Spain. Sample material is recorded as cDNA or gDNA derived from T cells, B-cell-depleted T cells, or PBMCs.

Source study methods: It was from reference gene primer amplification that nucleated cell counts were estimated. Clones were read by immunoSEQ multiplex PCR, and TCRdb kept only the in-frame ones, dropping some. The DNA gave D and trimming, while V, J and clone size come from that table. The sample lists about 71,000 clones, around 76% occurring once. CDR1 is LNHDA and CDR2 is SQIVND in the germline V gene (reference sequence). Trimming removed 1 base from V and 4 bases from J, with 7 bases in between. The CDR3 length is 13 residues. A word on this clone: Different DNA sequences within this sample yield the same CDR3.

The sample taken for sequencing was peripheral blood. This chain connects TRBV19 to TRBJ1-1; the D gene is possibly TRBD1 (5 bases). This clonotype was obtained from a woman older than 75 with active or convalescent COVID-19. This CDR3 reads CASSIVDSTEAFF. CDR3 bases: TGTGCCAGTAGTATAGTAGACAGCACTGAAGCTTTCTTT.